These 28 T cell receptor beta chains originate from one sample sequenced in a study of blood T cell repertoires in COVID-19. Assay used: immunoSEQ multiplex PCR; TCRdb lists only in-frame clones, some missing. The sample lists 210,000 or so clones; around 80% were seen once. The specimen sequenced was peripheral blood. The source of these receptors is a woman over 75 with active or convalescent COVID-19.

The chain links TRBV20-1 to TRBJ1-4, with TRBD1 as a possible D gene (5 bases). Germline lookup yields CDR1 DFQATT and CDR2 SNEGSKA (reference sequence). This CDR3 is built from 11 residues. V was pared by 5 bases and J by 5 bases, with 6 bases between. For the CDR3, the DNA is TGCAGTGCTCGACAGAATGAAAAACTGTTTTTT. Translated, it gives CSARQNEKLFF.

This clone was seen a few times. The genes are TRBV27 and TRBJ2-7; 11 bases are a match to TRBD1. This CDR3 contains 13 residues. V lost 8 bases to trimming and J lost 3 bases; unmatched junction nucleotides: 3. Germline CDR1 reads MNHEY; CDR2 reads SMNVEV (reference sequence). CDR3 sequence (DNA): TGTGCCAGCTCCGGGACAGGGGGCTACGAGCAGTACTTC. Amino acids: CASSGTGGYEQYF.

Only a few counts were recorded for this clone. The chain employs TRBV19 and TRBJ1-5, with 12 positions matching TRBD1. Unmatched junction bases numbered 6, after V lost 4 bases and J lost 2 bases. The CDR3 is 17 residues long. Germline CDR1 and CDR2: LNHDA and SQIVND (reference sequence). CDR3 sequence: CASSTGTGGSGNQPQHF. The DNA of the CDR3 is TGTGCCAGTAGTACCGGGACAGGGGGCTCGGGCAATCAGCCCCAGCATTTT.

This clone has a single count. The chain joins TRBV5-1 to TRBJ2-7; tentatively, D is TRBD1 (6 bases). There are 13 residues in the CDR3. V lost 4 bases and J lost 1, with 9 bases in between. CDR1 is SGHRS, CDR2 YFSETQ, per germline. CDR3 bases: TGCGCCAGCAGCAAGGACAGTTCCTACGAGCAGTACTTC. Amino acids: CASSKDSSYEQYF.

The chain employs TRBV5-4 and TRBJ2-5; 7 bases align to TRBD1. CDR3 length equals 14 residues. CDR1 is SGHNT and CDR2 is YYREEE in the germline V gene (reference sequence). The V and J ends lost 4 bases and 2 bases, in that order; junction bases with no gene match: 5. The CDR3 bases are TGTGCCAGCAGCATAGGGACAGTTCAAGAGACCCAGTACTTC. The encoded protein is CASSIGTVQETQYF.

V gene TRBV4-1 combines with J gene TRBJ1-2; weak D call: TRBD1 (5 bases). The CDR3 runs 13 residues. Germline assignment: CDR1 MGHRA and CDR2 YSYEKL. V was trimmed by 2 bases and J by 8 bases, leaving 12 bases between them. The CDR3: CASSQFYRIGYTF. The DNA for the CDR3 is TGCGCCAGCAGCCAATTCTACAGGATCGGCTACACCTTC.

The DNA of the CDR3 is TGTGCCAGCAGCCAAAACCAGGGACAGAATAATTCACCCCTCCACTTT. Its translation: CASSQNQGQNNSPLHF. The rearrangement uses TRBV4-2 and TRBJ1-6; 7 bases line up with TRBD1. With V trimmed by 2 bases and J by 5 bases, 6 bases remained unmatched. Germline CDR1 reads LGHNA; CDR2 reads YNFKEQ. The CDR3 consists of 16 residues.

This sequence joins TRBV6-5 and TRBJ1-1, with D possibly being TRBD1 (5 bases). V was pared by 7 bases and J by 1 base, with 16 bases between. The length of the CDR3 is 15 residues. Looked up from germline, CDR1 is MNHEY and CDR2 is SVGAGI. CDR3 residues: CASISGHRWNTEAFF. The CDR3 coding sequence is TGTGCCAGCATCTCCGGGCACAGGTGGAACACTGAAGCTTTCTTT.

The chain carries TRBV20-1 and TRBJ1-2; D ambiguous. There are 11 residues in the CDR3. V lost 4 bases to trimming and J lost 5 bases, with 8 bases between them. CDR1 is DFQATT, CDR2 SNEGSKA, per germline (reference sequence). This chain's CDR3 is CSANEEYGYTF. In DNA form, the CDR3 reads TGCAGTGCTAATGAAGAGTATGGCTACACCTTC.

This chain uses TRBV30 with TRBJ1-4; TRBD1 aligns across 7 bases. Germline assignment: CDR1 GTSNPN and CDR2 SVGIG (reference sequence). V shed 0 bases, J shed 9 bases, and the junction held 10 bases outside the gene matches. This CDR3 contains 15 residues. Here the CDR3 DNA reads TGTGCCTGGAGTGTACGTGGGACAGCCTCTAAAAAACTGTTTTTT. Translating it yields CAWSVRGTASKKLFF. Full variable domain (remainder filled in from reference TRBV30 and TRBJ1-4): SQTIHQWPATLVQPVGSPLSLECTVEGTSNPNLYWYRQAAGRGLQLLFYSVGIGQISSEVPQNLSASRPQDRQFILSSKKLLLSDSGFYLCAWSVRGTASKKLFFGSGTQLSVL.

Only one count was recorded for this clone. The rearrangement links TRBV28 to TRBJ1-4; possibly TRBD1 for D (6 bases). The germline V and J ends were trimmed by 2 bases and 6 bases, with 7 bases remaining between them. The CDR3 sequence is 13 residues long. Per germline, CDR1 MDHEN and CDR2 SYDVKM. The CDR3 loop is CASSLGGYEKLFF. The DNA for the CDR3 is TGTGCCAGCAGTTTAGGGGGCTATGAAAAACTGTTTTTT.

The chain carries TRBV6-5 and TRBJ1-2; D is unresolved. Germline assignment: CDR1 MNHEY and CDR2 SVGAGI. The CDR3 covers 15 residues. The ends were cut back, 0 bases at V and 0 bases at J, with 8 bases in the middle. The CDR3 loop reads CASSYSYLSNYGYTF. For the CDR3, the DNA is TGTGCCAGCAGTTACTCGTATCTATCTAACTATGGCTACACCTTC.

The chain couples TRBV19 to TRBJ2-3; 8 bases fit TRBD1. The CDR3 contains 15 residues. Germline V gene data show CDR1 as LNHDA and CDR2 as SQIVND (reference sequence). V shed 0 bases and J 7 bases; nucleotides not matched to a gene: 6. The CDR3 nucleotides read TGTGCCAGTAGTATAGAGGGACAGGCGTTTAATACGCAGTATTTT. Its translation is CASSIEGQAFNTQYF.

The J gene is TRBJ2-2, the V gene TRBV7-9; D perhaps matches TRBD2 (5 bases). The CDR3 is made up of 15 amino acids. Between the trimmed V and J ends, which lost 0 bases and 5 bases, there was a span of 10 bases. Germline V gives CDR1 SEHNR, CDR2 FQNEAQ (reference sequence). CDR3 sequence reads: CASSLAFGETGELFF. The CDR3 DNA follows: TGTGCCAGCAGCTTAGCGTTTGGGGAGACCGGGGAGCTGTTTTTT.

The chain has TRBV28 and TRBJ2-3; no clear D. Germline V gene lookup returns CDR1 MDHEN and CDR2 SYDVKM. This CDR3 is built from 11 residues. The ends were cut back, 8 bases at V and 0 bases at J, with 3 bases in the middle. CDR3 coding DNA: TGTGCCAGCTCTAGCACAGATACGCAGTATTTT. It yields the protein CASSSTDTQYF.

Here the CDR3 reads CASSLAPLSGANVLTF. DNA for the CDR3: TGTGCCAGCAGCTTAGCCCCCCTCTCTGGGGCCAACGTCCTGACTTTC. The chain carries TRBV7-2 and TRBJ2-6; D ambiguous. Germline CDR1 and CDR2: SGHTA and FQGNSA. This CDR3 contains 16 residues. Trimming cost V 0 bases and J 0 bases, with 6 bases left between them.

The chain recombines TRBV2 with TRBJ2-4; D gene ambiguous. V gave up 3 bases and J gave up 8 bases, with 8 bases separating them. CDR3 size: 12 residues. Germline V CDR1 and CDR2: SNHLY, FYNNEI. CDR3: CASSDGNYIQYF. The CDR3 nucleotides are TGTGCCAGCAGTGATGGCAATTACATTCAGTACTTC.

The CDR3 is CASSFRGNEKLFF. CDR3 DNA: TGTGCCAGCAGTTTTCGGGGTAATGAAAAACTGTTTTTT. This sequence joins TRBV12-3 or TRBV12-4 and TRBJ1-4; D is ambiguous. The CDR3 consists of 13 residues. V was clipped by 3 bases and J by 4 bases, with 6 bases between them.

The CDR3 protein is CASTISYNEQFF. The CDR3 coding sequence is TGTGCCAGTACTATTTCCTACAATGAGCAGTTCTTC. The chain carries TRBV6-5 and TRBJ2-1; D not resolved. V was clipped by 9 bases and J by 1 base, with 7 bases between them. The CDR3 is 12 amino acids. Germline assignment: CDR1 MNHEY and CDR2 SVGAGI.

This clone was detected only a few times. The chain is built from TRBV28 and TRBJ2-2, with TRBD1 matching over 7 bases. The V gene's germline CDR1 is MDHEN and CDR2 SYDVKM. The CDR3 covers 13 residues. V gave up 10 bases and J gave up 2 bases; unmatched junction bases: 4. The CDR3 region has the DNA TGTGCCAACAGGGACAGCAACACCGGGGAGCTGTTTTTT. It yields the protein CANRDSNTGELFF.

The chain has TRBV6-5 and TRBJ1-1; 7 bases match TRBD1. The germline CDR1 and CDR2 sequences are MNHEY and SVGAGI. This CDR3 region has 14 residues. After removal of 7 bases from V and 2 bases from J, the junction contained 7 bases not matched to a gene. CDR3 coding DNA: TGTGCCAGCACCCTGACAGGGCCCAACACTGAAGCTTTCTTT. The encoded protein is CASTLTGPNTEAFF.

The rearrangement uses TRBV5-1 and TRBJ2-1; D ambiguous. CDR3 size: 11 residues. Germline V lookup: CDR1 SGHRS, CDR2 YFSETQ. Trimming pared 0 bases from V and 9 bases from J, leaving 4 bases between. The CDR3 region is CASSLDIEQFF. CDR3 bases: TGCGCCAGCAGCTTGGATATTGAGCAGTTCTTC.

This clone has more than one count but fewer than ten. The J gene is TRBJ2-2, the V gene TRBV19; 9 bases line up with TRBD1. Germline loops: CDR1 LNHDA, CDR2 SQIVND (reference sequence). Unmatched junction bases numbered 6, after V lost 2 bases and J lost 5 bases. The CDR3 is made up of 16 amino acids. The CDR3 DNA is TGTGCCAGTAGTATAATCGGACAGGGGCCTACCGGGGAGCTGTTTTTT. The encoded protein is CASSIIGQGPTGELFF.

This clone has just one count. V is TRBV14 and J is TRBJ1-4; possibly TRBD1 for D (5 bases). CDR1 is SGHDN and CDR2 is FVKESK in the germline V gene. V lost 1 base to trimming and J lost 5 bases, with 11 bases between them. This CDR3 contains 15 residues. The CDR3 loop is CASSQGTGGNEKLFF. In DNA form, the CDR3 reads TGTGCCAGCAGCCAAGGTACAGGAGGGAATGAAAAACTGTTTTTT.

J is TRBJ2-7 and V is TRBV6-5; 8 positions match TRBD1. Losses at the gene ends were 8 bases for V and 7 bases for J; bases not matched to a gene: 10. The CDR3 spans 13 residues. The germline CDR1 and CDR2 sequences are MNHEY and SVGAGI. The CDR3 nucleotides are TGTGCCAGCGCAATGGACAGGGTTGGGGAGCAGTACTTC. It is translated as CASAMDRVGEQYF.

This clone was observed a few times. The DNA of the CDR3 is TGTGCCAGCAGCTCTACAGGGACAGCCATGAACACTGAAGCTTTCTTT. Its translation is CASSSTGTAMNTEAFF. This chain connects TRBV7-9 to TRBJ1-1, with 7 bases lining up with TRBD1. V was pared by 4 bases and J by 0 bases, with 8 bases of the junction left unmatched. The CDR3 is 16 amino acids. Germline assignment: CDR1 SEHNR and CDR2 FQNEAQ (reference sequence).

The chain links TRBV28 to TRBJ1-6; D is unclear. V was shortened by 4 bases and J by 0 bases, with 10 bases between the two germline ends. The CDR3 consists of 16 residues. Germline CDR1 MDHEN, CDR2 SYDVKM. CDR3 loop: CASSSSTSSYNSPLHF. The CDR3 nucleotides are TGTGCCAGCAGTTCCTCCACGAGCTCCTATAATTCACCCCTCCACTTT.

V and J are TRBV5-1 and TRBJ2-1, with D possibly matching TRBD1 (5 bases). The CDR3 loop spans 14 amino acids. Per germline, CDR1 SGHRS and CDR2 YFSETQ. V lost 4 bases and J lost 3, with 11 bases in between. In nucleotides, the CDR3 is TGCGCCAGCAGCCGTCAAGACAGCTACAATGAGCAGTTCTTC. Encoded protein: CASSRQDSYNEQFF.